This TCR beta chain comes out of a study of identical twins. Each donor (without exception) was a healthy Caucasian. TCRdb recomputed calls from the 5' RACE reads with MiXCR, one row per CDR3 protein. The sample carries around 230,000 distinct CDR3 sequences, 6% to 7% recorded once. Per the germline V gene, CDR1 is SNHLY and CDR2 is FYNNEI. There are 15 residues in the CDR3. The V gene lost 2 bases and the J gene lost 2 bases, with 10 bases spanning the gap. In its sample, this clonotype was seen a few times. These data were likewise used in another study, on T cells expressing NK-cell markers.

The chain uses TRBV2 and TRBJ1-5, with TRBD1 as a possible D gene (6 bases). Sample: CD8+ T cells sorted from blood. The origin of this receptor is a woman in her late teens or twenties in good health. This chain's CDR3 is CASSEFRGGNQPQHF. The CDR3 region has the DNA TGTGCCAGCAGTGAATTCAGGGGAGGCAATCAGCCCCAGCATTTT.